The 21 T cell receptor beta chains listed next were all sequenced from one sample in a study of T cell changes during pregnancy in multiple sclerosis. Sequencing used immunoSEQ multiplex PCR; TCRdb keeps in-frame clones, though not all of them. The repertoire holds around 36,000 clones, with around 90% as singletons. This sample comprised CD8+ T cells from peripheral blood mononuclear cells, obtained before pregnancy. These receptors all come from a female donor with multiple sclerosis, enrolled in a pregnancy study.

The chain links TRBV28 to TRBJ1-2; 9 nucleotides match TRBD1. CDR3 length: 17 amino acids. Germline lookup yields CDR1 MDHEN and CDR2 SYDVKM. V was clipped by 6 bases and J by 1 base; unmatched bases: 12. DNA of the CDR3: TGTGCCAGCAGCCCACCGGGACAGGGACCCAATAACTATGGCTACACCTTC. Its translation: CASSPPGQGPNNYGYTF.

The V gene is TRBV5-1, the J gene TRBJ2-3, with D maybe TRBD2 (6 bases). With 0 bases removed from V and 0 bases from J, the gap between germline ends came to 11 bases. Germline CDR1 is SGHRS and CDR2 is YFSETQ. This CDR3 is built from 16 residues. CDR3 nucleotides: TGCGCCAGCAGCTTGGCTACCGGAGGGAGCACAGATACGCAGTATTTT. Translated: CASSLATGGSTDTQYF.

The chain employs TRBV2 and TRBJ1-2, with D unclear. The CDR3 sequence is 13 residues long. V was clipped by 8 bases and J by 3 bases, with 13 bases between them. Germline CDR1 and CDR2: SNHLY and FYNNEI. CDR3 coding DNA: TGTGCCAGCCCTCCTGGGCAGCACTATGGCTACACCTTC. It translates to CASPPGQHYGYTF. The variable domain in full, completed from reference TRBV2 and TRBJ1-2, reads EPEVTQTPSHQVTQMGQEVILRCVPISNHLYFYWYRQILGQKVEFLVSFYNNEISEKSEIFDDQFSVERPDGSNFTLKIRSTKLEDSAMYFCASPPGQHYGYTFGSGTRLTVV.

As concerns this clone: The junction does not match germline at one end; this may be a read error. V gene TRBV7-9 combines with J gene TRBJ1-2; possible D gene TRBD1, 5 bases. The germline V gene encodes CDR1 SEHNR and CDR2 FQNEAQ (reference sequence). CDR3 size: 14 residues. CDR3 sequence (DNA): TGTGCCAGCAGTTTAGGGGAGCCCTGGTATGGCTACACCTTC. Protein sequence: CASSLGEPWYGYTF.

This sequence joins TRBV29-1 and TRBJ2-7; 7 nucleotides align to TRBD1. Germline V gives CDR1 SQVTM, CDR2 ANQGSEA. Trimming cost V 7 bases and J 5 bases; bases outside gene matches: 11. The CDR3 covers 13 residues. The CDR3 coding sequence is TGCAGCGCCCAAGGGGGCAGGCTCAACGAGCAGTACTTC. Its translation: CSAQGGRLNEQYF.

The chain links TRBV6-1 to TRBJ2-2; TRBD2 might be the D (8 bases). This CDR3 has 17 residues. Trimming took 1 base from V and 8 from J, leaving 20 bases between them. Germline V gives CDR1 MNHNS, CDR2 SASEGT. The CDR3 nucleotides read TGTGCCAGCAGTGAAGGGGTCGGGAGGGGGCGCCTGGGGGAGCTGTTTTTT. Translating it yields CASSEGVGRGRLGELFF.

V gene TRBV5-4 combines with J gene TRBJ2-7; D is possibly TRBD1 (6 bases). V was cut by 3 bases and J by 7 bases, with 23 bases left in between. The CDR3 length is 16 residues. The germline V gene has CDR1 SGHNT and CDR2 YYREEE (reference sequence). The CDR3 sequence is CASSYDRWAPYGEQYF. The CDR3 region has the DNA TGTGCCAGCAGCTATGACAGGTGGGCCCCCTACGGGGAGCAGTACTTC.

The chain joins TRBV2 to TRBJ1-1; D gene uncertain. Germline-derived CDR1 and CDR2 are SNHLY and FYNNEI. This CDR3 is 15 amino acids long. Trimming stripped 0 bases from V and 1 base from J, with 9 bases between. The CDR3: CASSEAQRRNTEAFF. As DNA, the CDR3 is TGTGCCAGCAGTGAAGCGCAGAGGAGGAACACTGAAGCTTTCTTT.

V is TRBV4-1 and J is TRBJ2-1; D is uncertain. The CDR3 covers 13 residues. CDR1 is MGHRA and CDR2 is YSYEKL in the germline V gene. Trimming shortened V by 0 bases and J by 7 bases, and 7 bases separated the two germline ends. This chain's CDR3 is CASSQDRFNEQFF. The CDR3 nucleotides read TGCGCCAGCAGCCAAGATCGGTTTAATGAGCAGTTCTTC.

This rearrangement joins TRBV7-6 to TRBJ2-5; D call uncertain. Germline V lookup: CDR1 SGHVS, CDR2 FNYEAQ. This CDR3 has 13 amino acids. V lost 0 bases and J 1 base, leaving 3 bases between the germline ends. CDR3 in DNA: TGTGCCAGCAGCTTAGCTATCCAAGAGACCCAGTACTTC. Residues: CASSLAIQETQYF.

This clone was observed once. This rearrangement joins TRBV27 to TRBJ2-1; 9 nucleotides line up with TRBD2. The V gene's germline CDR1 is MNHEY and CDR2 SMNVEV (reference sequence). With 8 bases clipped from V and 2 bases from J, the junction kept 4 bases outside the gene matches. The CDR3 runs to 14 residues. The CDR3 sequence: CASGTSRPYNEQFF. CDR3 nucleotides: TGTGCCAGCGGGACTAGCAGGCCCTACAATGAGCAGTTCTTC.

The V and J genes are TRBV7-9 and TRBJ2-7, with TRBD1 matching over 9 bases. Trimming took 4 bases from V and 5 from J; bases not matched to a gene: 9. CDR1 is SEHNR, CDR2 FQNEAQ, per germline (reference sequence). This CDR3 has 15 residues. In DNA form, the CDR3 reads TGTGCCAGCAGCTCCACCGGGACAGGGTCTAACGAGCAGTACTTC. Translation gives CASSSTGTGSNEQYF.

This chain joins TRBV19 and TRBJ2-3; 7 positions match TRBD1. The germline CDR1 and CDR2 sequences are LNHDA and SQIVND (reference sequence). The CDR3 contains 14 residues. The V segment lost 1 base and the J segment 4 bases; nucleotides outside the gene matches: 2. CDR3 bases: TGTGCCAGTAGTATAGTAGGGGGCGCAGATACGCAGTATTTT. Its protein product is CASSIVGGADTQYF.

V usage is TRBV6-5 and J usage is TRBJ2-1; possible D gene TRBD1, 6 bases. Germline CDR1 MNHEY, CDR2 SVGAGI. This CDR3 has 12 amino acids. V was cut by 2 bases and J by 7 bases, with 6 bases left in between. CDR3 bases: TGTGCCAGCAGTTACCAGGGGAATGAGCAGTTCTTC. This translates into CASSYQGNEQFF.

The rearrangement uses TRBV5-8 and TRBJ2-1; D is possibly TRBD2 (5 bases). CDR1 is SGHTS and CDR2 is YDEGEE in the germline V gene. V shed 7 bases and J shed 1 base, with 6 bases lying between them. This CDR3 is 12 amino acids long. The CDR3 DNA reads as TGTGCCAGCGGGAGTTCCTACAATGAGCAGTTCTTC. This encodes CASGSSYNEQFF.

This sequence joins TRBV5-1 and TRBJ2-1, with TRBD2 matching 11 bases. Germline CDR1 reads SGHRS; CDR2 reads YFSETQ. This CDR3 contains 17 residues. J gave up 7 bases and V 4 bases, and 13 bases lay outside the gene matches. The CDR3 bases are TGCGCCAGCAGCCTGAGATCACTAGCGGGAGTCTCGAATGAGCAGTTCTTC. Its translation: CASSLRSLAGVSNEQFF.

The chain employs TRBV7-9 and TRBJ2-7; 10 bases line up with TRBD1. The germline CDR1 and CDR2 sequences are SEHNR and FQNEAQ (reference sequence). CDR3 length: 15 amino acids. Losses at the gene ends were 6 bases for V and 2 bases for J; bases not matched to a gene: 7. Here the CDR3 DNA reads TGTGCCAGCAGTTCCCGGGACAGGGGACCCTACGAGCAGTACTTC. Translated: CASSSRDRGPYEQYF.

This rearrangement joins TRBV7-9 to TRBJ2-1; 8 nucleotides line up with TRBD2. The germline V gene encodes CDR1 SEHNR and CDR2 FQNEAQ (reference sequence). The CDR3 length is 17 residues. V shed 5 bases, J shed 7 bases, and the junction held 16 bases outside the gene matches. CDR3 amino acids: CASSPYLSSGRENEQFF. The CDR3 DNA is TGTGCCAGCAGCCCCTATCTGTCGAGCGGGAGAGAAAATGAGCAGTTCTTC.

The chain uses TRBV7-9 and TRBJ1-2; unclear D gene. V dropped 4 bases and J dropped 8 bases, with 8 bases sitting between them. The CDR3 has 11 residues. Germline CDR1 and CDR2: SEHNR and FQNEAQ (reference sequence). The CDR3 spells CASSYLGGYTF. Here the CDR3 DNA reads TGTGCCAGCAGCTATCTCGGGGGCTACACCTTC.

V and J are TRBV28 and TRBJ2-2, with 11 bases matching TRBD1. Trimming took 5 bases from V and 5 from J; bases not matched to a gene: 4. CDR3 size: 15 residues. CDR1 and CDR2 (germline): MDHEN, SYDVKM. CDR3 nucleotide sequence: TGTGCCAGCAGTCCCGGGACAGGGGGTACCGGGGAGCTGTTTTTT. Residues: CASSPGTGGTGELFF. The full variable domain, its missing parts supplied by reference TRBV28 and TRBJ2-2, is DVKVTQSSRYLVKRTGEKVFLECVQDMDHENMFWYRQDPGLGLRLIYFSYDVKMKEKGDIPEGYSVSREKKERFSLILESASTNQTSMYLCASSPGTGGTGELFFGEGSRLTVL.

This clone showed up just once. The chain combines TRBV7-2 with TRBJ2-7; D may be TRBD2 (7 bases). Between the trimmed V and J ends, which lost 6 bases and 2 bases, there was a span of 17 bases. Germline lookup yields CDR1 SGHTA and CDR2 FQGNSA. This CDR3 comprises 15 residues. CDR3 in amino acids: CASRPRTGGPYEQYF. The CDR3 nucleotides read TGTGCCAGCAGACCAAGAACCGGGGGGCCCTACGAGCAGTACTTC. The full variable domain, with the rest looked up from reference TRBV7-2 and TRBJ2-7, is GAGVSQSPSNKVTEKGKDVELRCDPISGHTALYWYRQSLGQGLEFLIYFQGNSAPDKSGLPSDRFSAERTGGSVSTLTIQRTQQEDSAVYLCASRPRTGGPYEQYFGPGTRLTVT.